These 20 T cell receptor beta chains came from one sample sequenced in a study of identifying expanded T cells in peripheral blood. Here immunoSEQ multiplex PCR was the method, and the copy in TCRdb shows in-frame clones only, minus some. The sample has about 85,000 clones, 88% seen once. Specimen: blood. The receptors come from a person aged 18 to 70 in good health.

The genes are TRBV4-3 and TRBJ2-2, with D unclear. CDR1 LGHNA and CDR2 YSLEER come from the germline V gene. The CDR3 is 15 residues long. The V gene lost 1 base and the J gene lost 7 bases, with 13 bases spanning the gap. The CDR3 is CASSQVALSGGELFF. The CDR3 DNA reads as TGCGCCAGCAGCCAAGTTGCACTCTCCGGCGGGGAGCTGTTTTTT.

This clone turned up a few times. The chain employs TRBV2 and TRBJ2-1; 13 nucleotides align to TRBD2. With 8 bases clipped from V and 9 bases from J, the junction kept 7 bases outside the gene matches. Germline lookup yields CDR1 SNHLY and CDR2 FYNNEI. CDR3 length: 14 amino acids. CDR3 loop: CASATSGGASEQFF. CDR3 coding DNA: TGTGCCAGCGCCACTAGCGGGGGGGCTTCTGAGCAGTTCTTC.

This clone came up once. The DNA for the CDR3 is TGTGCCAGCATGATACCGACAGGGGACTATGGCTACACCTTC. Its translation: CASMIPTGDYGYTF. The genes are TRBV5-4 and TRBJ1-2; 8 bases are shared with TRBD1. CDR1 and CDR2 from the germline V gene are SGHNT and YYREEE (reference sequence). Trimming took 6 bases from V and 3 from J; bases not matched to a gene: 7. The CDR3 runs to 14 residues. Supplemented by reference TRBV5-4 and TRBJ1-2, the full variable domain reads ETGVTQSPTHLIKTRGQQVTLRCSSQSGHNTVSWYQQALGQGPQFIFQYYREEENGRGNFPPRFSGLQFPNYSSELNVNALELDDSALYLCASMIPTGDYGYTFGSGTRLTVV.

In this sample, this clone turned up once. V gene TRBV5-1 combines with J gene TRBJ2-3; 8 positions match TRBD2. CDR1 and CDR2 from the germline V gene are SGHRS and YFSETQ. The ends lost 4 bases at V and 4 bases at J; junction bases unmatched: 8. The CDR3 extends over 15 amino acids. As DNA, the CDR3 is TGCGCCAGCAGCCCCGGGACTAGTCCGCCAGATACGCAGTATTTT. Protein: CASSPGTSPPDTQYF.

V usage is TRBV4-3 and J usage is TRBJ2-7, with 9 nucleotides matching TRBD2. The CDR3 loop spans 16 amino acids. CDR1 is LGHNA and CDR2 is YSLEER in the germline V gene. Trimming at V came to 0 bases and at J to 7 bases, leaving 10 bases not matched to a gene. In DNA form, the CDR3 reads TGCGCCAGCAGCCAAGATCTCGTGGGACTAGCTGAAGAGCAGTACTTC. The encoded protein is CASSQDLVGLAEEQYF.

CDR3 sequence (DNA): TGTGCCAGCAGCTTGGGGGTAGGCGGACCGGTAAGGCAGCCCCAGCATTTT. This translates into CASSLGVGGPVRQPQHF. The chain combines TRBV5-6 with TRBJ1-5; the D is unclear. Germline V lookup: CDR1 SGHDT, CDR2 YYEEEE. The CDR3 is 17 residues long. The ends were cut back, 0 bases at V and 7 bases at J, with 20 bases in the middle.

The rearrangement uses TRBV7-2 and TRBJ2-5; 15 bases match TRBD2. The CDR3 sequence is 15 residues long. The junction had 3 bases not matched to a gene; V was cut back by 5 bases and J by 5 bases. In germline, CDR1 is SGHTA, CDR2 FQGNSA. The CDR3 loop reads CASSRTSGGAETQYF. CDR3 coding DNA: TGTGCCAGCAGCCGGACTAGCGGGGGGGCTGAGACCCAGTACTTC.

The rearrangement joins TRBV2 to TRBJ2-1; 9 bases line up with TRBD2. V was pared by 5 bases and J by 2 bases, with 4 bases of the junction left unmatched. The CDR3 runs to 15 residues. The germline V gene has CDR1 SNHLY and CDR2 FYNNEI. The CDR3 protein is CASSRSGGTYNEQFF. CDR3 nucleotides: TGTGCCAGCAGTCGAAGCGGGGGGACCTACAATGAGCAGTTCTTC.

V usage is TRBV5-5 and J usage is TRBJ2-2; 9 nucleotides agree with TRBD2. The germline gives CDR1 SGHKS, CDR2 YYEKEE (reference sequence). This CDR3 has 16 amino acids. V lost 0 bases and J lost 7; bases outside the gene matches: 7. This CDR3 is CASSLALAGRSGELFF. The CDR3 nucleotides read TGTGCCAGCAGCTTGGCGCTAGCGGGGCGAAGCGGGGAGCTGTTTTTT.

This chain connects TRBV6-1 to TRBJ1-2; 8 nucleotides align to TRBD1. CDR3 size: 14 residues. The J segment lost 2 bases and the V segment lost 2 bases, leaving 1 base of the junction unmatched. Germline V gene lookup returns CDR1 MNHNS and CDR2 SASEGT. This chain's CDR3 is CASSENRGNYGYTF. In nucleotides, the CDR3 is TGTGCCAGCAGTGAAAACAGGGGGAACTATGGCTACACCTTC.

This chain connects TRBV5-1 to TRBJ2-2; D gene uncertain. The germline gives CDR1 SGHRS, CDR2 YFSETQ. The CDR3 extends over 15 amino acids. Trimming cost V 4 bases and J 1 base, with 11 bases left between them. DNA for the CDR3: TGCGCCAGCAGCCCGCCCCAAGGGAACACCGGGGAGCTGTTTTTT. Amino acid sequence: CASSPPQGNTGELFF.

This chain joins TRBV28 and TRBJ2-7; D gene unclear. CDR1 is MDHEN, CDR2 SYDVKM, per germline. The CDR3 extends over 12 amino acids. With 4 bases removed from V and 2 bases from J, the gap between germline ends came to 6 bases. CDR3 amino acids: CASSYAPYEQYF. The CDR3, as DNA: TGTGCCAGCAGTTATGCCCCCTACGAGCAGTACTTC.

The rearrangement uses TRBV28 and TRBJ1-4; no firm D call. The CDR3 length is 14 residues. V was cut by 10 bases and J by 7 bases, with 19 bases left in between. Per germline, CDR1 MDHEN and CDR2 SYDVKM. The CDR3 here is CATKDRRVGEKLFF. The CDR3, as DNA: TGTGCCACAAAGGACCGGCGAGTGGGTGAAAAACTGTTTTTT.

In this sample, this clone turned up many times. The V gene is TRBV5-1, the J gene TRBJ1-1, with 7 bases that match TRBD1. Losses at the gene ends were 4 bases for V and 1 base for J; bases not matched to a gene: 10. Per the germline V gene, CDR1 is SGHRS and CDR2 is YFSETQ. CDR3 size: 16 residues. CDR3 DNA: TGCGCCAGCAGCCCCGGGACAGCAAAATGGAACACTGAAGCTTTCTTT. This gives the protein CASSPGTAKWNTEAFF. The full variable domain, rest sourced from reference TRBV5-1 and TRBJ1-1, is KAGVTQTPRYLIKTRGQQVTLSCSPISGHRSVSWYQQTPGQGLQFLFEYFSETQRNKGNFPGRFSGRQFSNSRSEMNVSTLELGDSALYLCASSPGTAKWNTEAFFGQGTRLTVV.

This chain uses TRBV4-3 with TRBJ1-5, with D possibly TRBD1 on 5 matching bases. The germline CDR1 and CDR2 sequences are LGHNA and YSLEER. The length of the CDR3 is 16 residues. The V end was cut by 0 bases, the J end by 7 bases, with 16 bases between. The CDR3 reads CASSQEVGAGRQPQHF. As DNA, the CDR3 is TGCGCCAGCAGCCAAGAGGTCGGGGCAGGGCGGCAGCCCCAGCATTTT.

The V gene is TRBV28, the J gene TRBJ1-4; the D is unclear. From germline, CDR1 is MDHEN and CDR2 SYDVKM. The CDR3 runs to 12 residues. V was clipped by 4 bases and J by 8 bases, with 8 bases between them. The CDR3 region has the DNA TGTGCCAGCAGTTCCCCGCAGGAAAAACTGTTTTTT. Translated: CASSSPQEKLFF.

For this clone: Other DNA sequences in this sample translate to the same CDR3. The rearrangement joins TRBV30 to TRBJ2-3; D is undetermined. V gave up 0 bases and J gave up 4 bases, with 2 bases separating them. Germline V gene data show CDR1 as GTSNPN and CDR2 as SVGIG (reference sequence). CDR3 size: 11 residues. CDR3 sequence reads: CAWSVPDTQYF. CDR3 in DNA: TGTGCCTGGAGTGTACCAGATACGCAGTATTTT.

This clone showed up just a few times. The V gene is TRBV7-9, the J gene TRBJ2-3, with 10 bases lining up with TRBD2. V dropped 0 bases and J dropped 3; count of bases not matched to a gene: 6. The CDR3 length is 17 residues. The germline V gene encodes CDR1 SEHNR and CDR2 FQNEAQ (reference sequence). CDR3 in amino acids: CASSLAMGLALTDTQYF. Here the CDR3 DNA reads TGTGCCAGCAGCTTAGCGATGGGACTAGCGTTGACAGATACGCAGTATTTT.

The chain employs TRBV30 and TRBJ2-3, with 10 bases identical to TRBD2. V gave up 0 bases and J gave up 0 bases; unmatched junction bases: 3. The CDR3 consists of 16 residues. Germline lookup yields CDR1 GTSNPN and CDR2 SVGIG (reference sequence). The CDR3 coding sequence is TGTGCCTGGAGTGTCGGGACTAGCGCAAGCACAGATACGCAGTATTTT. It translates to CAWSVGTSASTDTQYF.

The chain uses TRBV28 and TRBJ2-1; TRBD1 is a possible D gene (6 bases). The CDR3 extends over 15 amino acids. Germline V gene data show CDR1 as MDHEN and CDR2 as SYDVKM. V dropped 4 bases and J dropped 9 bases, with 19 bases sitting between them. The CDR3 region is CASSSSGTFIGEQFF. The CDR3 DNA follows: TGTGCCAGCAGTTCTTCCGGGACATTCATCGGTGAGCAGTTCTTC. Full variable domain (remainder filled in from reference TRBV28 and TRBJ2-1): DVKVTQSSRYLVKRTGEKVFLECVQDMDHENMFWYRQDPGLGLRLIYFSYDVKMKEKGDIPEGYSVSREKKERFSLILESASTNQTSMYLCASSSSGTFIGEQFFGPGTRLTVL.